This paragraph covers one TCR beta chain sequence. Via MiXCR, TCRdb re-called the multiplex PCR reads, giving one row per CDR3 protein. The sample shows 170,000 or so distinct CDR3 sequences, 25% to 40% of them seen only once. The lymph nodes were axillary draining lymph nodes from breast cancer patients. CDR3 length: 17 residues. V lost 4 bases to trimming and J lost 2 bases; unmatched junction nucleotides: 10. The germline V gene has CDR1 MNHNS and CDR2 SASEGT. The data belong to a study of breast tumors, draining lymph nodes, adjacent tissues. V usage is TRBV6-1 and J usage is TRBJ1-5; 8 nucleotides align to TRBD1. Sequencing was performed on axillary lymph node tissue. The receptor's source is a female donor with breast cancer. Some clones in this sample may be carry-over from other donors' samples. CDR3 amino acids: CASSGETGGFGNQPQHF. The CDR3 region has the DNA TGTGCCAGCAGTGGGGAAACAGGGGGATTTGGCAATCAGCCCCAGCATTTT.